This is a list of T cell receptor beta chains from one sample in a study of T cell repertoires in cytomegalovirus infection. TCRdb reanalysed the reads using MiXCR and keeps one entry per CDR3 protein. The sample yields 450,000 to 650,000 distinct CDR3 sequences, around a quarter seen once. Sequencing was carried out using PBMCs. Receptors were obtained from a human donor in good health (CMV status not recorded). Some clones in this sample may be carry-over from other donors' samples. Both conserved end residues are part of each CDR3. D genes are given only for firm matches. Not all rows give a size; the values are once, few, many and, for expanded clones, a class.

TRBJ2-7 TRBD2 few TRBV7-3 TGTGCCAGCACTGTTAAAGCGGGGCCCTCCTACGAGCAGTACTTC CASTVKAGPSYEQYF
TRBJ1-1 TRBD1 NA TRBV5-5 TGTGCCAGCAGCTTACCGGGACAGGGGGCGTACACTGAAGCTTTCTTT CASSLPGQGAYTEAFF
TRBJ2-5 NA NA TRBV9 TGTGCCAGCAGCGTAGACGCCCAAGAGACCCAGTACTTC CASSVDAQETQYF
TRBJ1-5 NA NA TRBV14 TGTGCCAGCAGCCAGCTAACCCAGGGCCTCCAGCATTTT CASSQLTQGLQHF
TRBJ2-2 TRBD2 few TRBV28 TGTGCCAGCAGTACCTACCTAGCGGGAGCTGCAGTCACCGGGGAGCTGTTTTTT CASSTYLAGAAVTGELFF
TRBJ2-1 TRBD2 many TRBV6-1 TGTGCCAGCAGTGAAGGGGCTAGCGGGGAGTATGAGCAGTTCTTC CASSEGASGEYEQFF
TRBJ2-2 TRBD2 once TRBV11-2 TGTGCCAGCAGCCCGGGGACTAGCGGGAGGTTAGGCACCGGGGAGCTGTTTTTT CASSPGTSGRLGTGELFF
TRBJ2-7 NA NA TRBV5-4 TGTGCCAGCAGCTCGAACAGGGTTTCTAACGAGCAGTACTTC CASSSNRVSNEQYF
TRBJ1-1 NA few TRBV14 TGTGCCAGCAGCCACGTAAAAGGGGAAGCTTTCTTT CASSHVKGEAFF
TRBJ2-3 NA NA TRBV20-1 TGCAGTGCTAGAGTTCTAGCCTCAGATACGCAGTATTTT CSARVLASDTQYF
TRBJ2-7 TRBD1 few TRBV28 TGTGCCAGCAAAACCGGGACAGTGAGCTCCTACGAGCAGTACTTC CASKTGTVSSYEQYF
TRBJ1-2 TRBD1 few TRBV12-3/TRBV12-4 TGTGCCAGCACCCTCCCGGGACAGGTCGCTAACTATGGCTACACCTTC CASTLPGQVANYGYTF
TRBJ2-5 NA NA TRBV12-3/TRBV12-4 TGTGCCAGCAGTATTCCCCGAGGGACCCAGTACTTC CASSIPRGTQYF
TRBJ2-1 TRBD2 few TRBV12-3/TRBV12-4 TGTGCCAGCACCCTTAGTAGGGTTAGCGGGAGGAGCTCCTACAATGAGCAGTTCTTC CASTLSRVSGRSSYNEQFF
TRBJ1-2 TRBD1 many TRBV7-2 TGTGCCAGCAGCTTCACCGGGACAGGGGAGTATGGCTACACCTTC CASSFTGTGEYGYTF
TRBJ1-6 TRBD1 NA TRBV27 TGTGCCAGCGGAAAGGTACGGACAGGGCCTCTTACGGAGAATTCACCCCTCCACTTT CASGKVRTGPLTENSPLHF
TRBJ2-5 NA NA TRBV24-1 TGTGCCACCAGTGATTACGGGTCCCAAGAGGCCCAGTACTTC CATSDYGSQEAQYF
TRBJ1-1 NA few TRBV7-2 TGTGCCAGCAGCTTAGGGGGAGGGGAACAACCTGAAGCTTTCTTT CASSLGGGEQPEAFF
TRBJ2-3 NA many TRBV7-2 TGTGCCAGCAGCTTATCTCGGGGGGCCACAGATACGCAGTATTTT CASSLSRGATDTQYF
TRBJ2-5 NA NA TRBV18 TGTGCCAGCTCACCGCGCGGCAATCATGGAGAGACCCAGTACTTC CASSPRGNHGETQYF
TRBJ2-1 NA few TRBV6-1 TGTGCCAGCAGTATGGGGCACGGAGGTTTGAACAATGAGCAGTTCTTC CASSMGHGGLNNEQFF
TRBJ2-2 TRBD2 few TRBV6-5 TGTGCCAGCAGTTACACACGACTAGCGGGAGCGGGGGGGAACGGGGAGCTGTTTTTT CASSYTRLAGAGGNGELFF
TRBJ1-4 NA many TRBV7-2 TGTGCCAGCAGCTTAGCTGGCAGGGTGGAAAAACTGTTTTTT CASSLAGRVEKLFF
TRBJ2-5 TRBD2 many TRBV7-2 TGTGCCAGCAGCTTCCAGGGAGGGGAAGAGACCCAGTACTTC CASSFQGGEETQYF
TRBJ2-1 TRBD2 few TRBV24-1 TGTGCCACCAGTGCCCTAGCGGAGAGCTCCTACAATGAGCAGTTCTTC CATSALAESSYNEQFF
TRBJ2-1 NA NA TRBV11-1 TGTGCCAGCCGACGTAGTATATGGAGCGATGAGCAGTTCTTC CASRRSIWSDEQFF
TRBJ1-5 TRBD1 few TRBV23-1 TGCGCCAGCAGCCCTATCTACCGGGACAGGCAGAGGAGCAATCAGCCCCAGCATTTT CASSPIYRDRQRSNQPQHF
TRBJ2-1 NA NA TRBV12-3/TRBV12-4 TGTGCCAGCAGAGAACTAGAGAATGAGCAGTTCTTC CASRELENEQFF
TRBJ1-2 TRBD1 many TRBV4-1 TGCGCCAGCAGCCAAACGAACAGGGGGTATGGCTACACCTTC CASSQTNRGYGYTF
TRBJ2-7 NA NA TRBV19 TGTGCCAGTAGTATAGTGGGGCGCGAGCAGTACTTC CASSIVGREQYF
TRBJ1-2 NA NA TRBV27 TGTGCCAGCAGTCCCTATAGGGCAGGCGGGGATGGCTACACCTTC CASSPYRAGGDGYTF
TRBJ2-5 NA NA TRBV2 TGTGCCCAGCCCAGCGGGTTATCCGGAGAGACCCAGTACTTC CAQPSGLSGETQYF
TRBJ2-2 NA many TRBV6-2/TRBV6-3 TGTGCCAGCAGTTACCAAACGTACGGGGAGCTGTTTTTT CASSYQTYGELFF
TRBJ2-7 NA many TRBV7-2 TGTGCCAGCAGCCGGCTCCCGGAGGGTTCCTACGAGCAGTACTTC CASSRLPEGSYEQYF
TRBJ2-5 TRBD2 NA TRBV12-3/TRBV12-4 TGTGCCAGCAGTCCTACCGGGAGGGGGATAGGGGAGACCCAGTACTTC CASSPTGRGIGETQYF
TRBJ2-4 TRBD2 NA TRBV7-9 TGTGCCAGCAGCTCGGGGGGGTCGGTGTCCAAAAACATTCAGTACTTC CASSSGGSVSKNIQYF
TRBJ1-1 NA NA TRBV4-1 TGCGCCAGCAGCCAGCCGGTTTGGGACACTGAAGCTTTCTTT CASSQPVWDTEAFF
TRBJ2-5 TRBD2 NA TRBV20-1 TGCAGTGCTAGCGCCTTAGCGGGAGGGCCCTTAGTAACTAGCTGGACCCAGTACTTC CSASALAGGPLVTSWTQYF